Detailed here is one T cell receptor beta chain. Its specificity is unknown. Using immunoSEQ multiplex PCR, the repertoire was profiled, and TCRdb retains in-frame clones only, with some absent. The table includes about 100,000 clones, about 90% detected once. The source of the sample is a study of T cell responses to AZD1222 COVID-19 vaccine. Points from the study as a whole: Among AZD1222 vaccinees, only 6 or 7 were seropositive at baseline.

The receptor comes from an adult in good health. Specimen: peripheral blood, collected on day 0 of AZD1222 vaccination.

CDR3 region: CASSLRGNTEAFF. Written as DNA, the CDR3 is TGTGCCAGCAGTTTAAGAGGGAACACTGAAGCTTTCTTT. The chain recombines TRBV12-3 or TRBV12-4 with TRBJ1-1; D ambiguous. This CDR3 spans 13 amino acids. The V end was cut by 2 bases, the J end by 1 base, with 5 bases between.